These 7 T cell receptor beta chains were all obtained from the same sample, sequenced in a study of long-term antiretroviral therapy in people with HIV. Run at survey level, the immunoSEQ assay was version v3.0. The protocol was immunoSEQ multiplex PCR, while the TCRdb copy is restricted to in-frame clones and leaves out a portion. Among 25,000 to 35,000 clones, approximately 78% were seen once, and the ten largest hold around a tenth. Sequencing used unsorted PBMCs, obtained 1.5 years before starting antiretroviral therapy. The receptors stem from a man aged 18 to 29 with HIV.

J is TRBJ2-2 and V is TRBV7-2; a weak D match, TRBD1 (6 bases). Between the trimmed V and J ends, which lost 3 bases and 2 bases, there was a span of 10 bases. The CDR3 has 15 residues. Germline-derived CDR1 and CDR2 are SGHTA and FQGNSA. CDR3: CASSFGGVNTGELFF. The CDR3 region has the DNA TGTGCCAGCAGCTTTGGGGGCGTCAACACCGGGGAGCTGTTTTTT.

The J gene is TRBJ2-2, the V gene TRBV7-2; 7 nucleotides align to TRBD1. CDR1 and CDR2 from the germline V gene are SGHTA and FQGNSA. V was clipped by 2 bases and J by 6 bases; unmatched bases: 0. The CDR3 contains 13 residues. The CDR3 DNA is TGTGCCAGCAGCTTACAGGGGGCCGGGGAGCTGTTTTTT. This codes for CASSLQGAGELFF.

This clone was observed a single time. This sequence joins TRBV27 and TRBJ2-2; TRBD1 matches 7 bases. V lost 8 bases, J lost 2 bases, and 8 bases stayed unmatched. Germline V lookup: CDR1 MNHEY, CDR2 SMNVEV (reference sequence). The CDR3 sequence is 15 residues long. Here the CDR3 reads CASAQGYPNTGELFF. CDR3 coding DNA: TGTGCCAGCGCACAGGGGTACCCTAACACCGGGGAGCTGTTTTTT.

The chain carries TRBV6-5 and TRBJ2-1, with D possibly being TRBD1 (6 bases). Germline V lookup: CDR1 MNHEY, CDR2 SVGAGI. The CDR3 is made up of 15 amino acids. V gave up 5 bases and J gave up 9 bases, with 20 bases separating them. The CDR3 is CASSRTGFGMVEQFF. In nucleotides, the CDR3 is TGTGCCAGCAGTCGCACAGGGTTCGGGATGGTTGAGCAGTTCTTC.

This clone has a handful of counts. This chain links TRBV27 with TRBJ2-7; 8 nucleotides agree with TRBD1. J lost 4 bases, V lost 5 bases, and 4 bases had no gene match. From germline, CDR1 is MNHEY and CDR2 SMNVEV (reference sequence). The CDR3 totals 13 residues. The CDR3 coding sequence is TGTGCCAGCAGTCCCGGGACAGGATACGAGCAGTACTTC. The encoded protein is CASSPGTGYEQYF.

This chain uses TRBV30 with TRBJ2-5; the D gene is possibly TRBD2 (7 bases). V shed 5 bases and J shed 3 bases, with 19 bases lying between them. The germline V gene has CDR1 GTSNPN and CDR2 SVGIG (reference sequence). The CDR3 consists of 15 residues. In nucleotides, the CDR3 is TGTGCCTGGGAATCCTGGGGGGGGCAGGAAGAGACCCAGTACTTC. It is translated as CAWESWGGQEETQYF.

The chain carries TRBV7-8 and TRBJ2-3, with 7 bases matching TRBD2. Germline-derived CDR1 and CDR2 are SGHVS and FQNEAQ. Trimming removed 8 bases from V and 3 bases from J; junction bases left unmatched: 5. CDR3 length: 13 amino acids. The CDR3 protein is CASGTGGTDTQYF. The CDR3 coding sequence is TGTGCCAGCGGAACGGGAGGTACAGATACGCAGTATTTT.